The clone carrying this T cell receptor beta chain was seen ten or more times. Each CDR3 protein gets one entry after TCRdb re-called the 5' RACE reads with MiXCR. The sample gives over 110,000 distinct CDR3 sequences, roughly 8.2% of which show up once; approximately 0.78% is in the top ten. This sample was included in a study of T cells after yellow fever vaccination. The CDR3 consists of 16 residues. Germline trimming cut 4 bases from V and 10 bases from J; bases unmatched to any gene: 13. The TCR comes from a man aged 25 to 40 who received the YFV17D yellow fever vaccine. This sample comprised CD4+ T cells sorted from PBMCs, obtained 5 days after the yellow fever booster vaccination. The chain is built from TRBV12-3 or TRBV12-4 and TRBJ1-6, with 7 bases that match TRBD1. CDR3 nucleotides: TGTGCCAGCAGTTCCTCTTACACAGGGGTCGGATCACCCCTCCACTTT. Residues: CASSSSYTGVGSPLHF.